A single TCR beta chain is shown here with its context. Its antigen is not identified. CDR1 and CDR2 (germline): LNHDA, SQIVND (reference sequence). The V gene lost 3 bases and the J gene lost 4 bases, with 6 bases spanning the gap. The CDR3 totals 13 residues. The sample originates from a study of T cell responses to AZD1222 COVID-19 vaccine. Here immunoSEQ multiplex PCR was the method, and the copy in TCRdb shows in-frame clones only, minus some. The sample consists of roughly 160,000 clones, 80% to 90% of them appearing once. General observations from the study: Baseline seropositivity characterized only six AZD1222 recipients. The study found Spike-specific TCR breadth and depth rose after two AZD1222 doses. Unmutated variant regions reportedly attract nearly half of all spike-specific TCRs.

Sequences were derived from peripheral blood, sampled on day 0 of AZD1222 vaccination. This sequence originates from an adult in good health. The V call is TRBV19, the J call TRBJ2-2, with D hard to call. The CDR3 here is CASSIEGTGELFF. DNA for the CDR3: TGTGCCAGTAGTATTGAAGGCACCGGGGAGCTGTTTTTT.